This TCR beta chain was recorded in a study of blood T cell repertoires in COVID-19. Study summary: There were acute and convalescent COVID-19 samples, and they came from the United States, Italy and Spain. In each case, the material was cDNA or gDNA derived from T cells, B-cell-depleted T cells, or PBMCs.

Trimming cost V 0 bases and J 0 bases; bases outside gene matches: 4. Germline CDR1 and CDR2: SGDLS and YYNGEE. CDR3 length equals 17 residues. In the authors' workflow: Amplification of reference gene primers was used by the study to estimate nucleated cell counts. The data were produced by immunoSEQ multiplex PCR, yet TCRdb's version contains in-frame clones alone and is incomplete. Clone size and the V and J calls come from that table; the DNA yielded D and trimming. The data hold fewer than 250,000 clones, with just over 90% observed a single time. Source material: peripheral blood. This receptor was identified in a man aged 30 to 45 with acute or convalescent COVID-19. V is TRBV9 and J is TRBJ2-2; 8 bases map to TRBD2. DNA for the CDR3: TGTGCCAGCAGCGTAGTTCAACTAGCGGCGAACACCGGGGAGCTGTTTTTT. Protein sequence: CASSVVQLAANTGELFF.